These T cell receptor beta chains were read from a single sample in a study of CD8 T cells in ankylosing spondylitis. One entry per CDR3 protein, called by TCRdb with MiXCR from the 5' RACE reads. Counted here are hundreds of thousands of distinct CDR3 sequences, 32% occurring once; the ten biggest clones make up roughly 4.2%. Source material: blood, either unsorted or a sorted T cell fraction (not recorded which). These receptors originate from a male donor with ankylosing spondylitis or in good health (not recorded which). Each CDR3 is given with its conserved first and last residue.

V gene	J gene	CDR3 protein
TRBV20-1	TRBJ1-2	CSAPGAGYGYTF
TRBV20-1	TRBJ1-2	CAAGRTAYGYTF
TRBV20-1	TRBJ2-7	CSASRGNPSYEQYF
TRBV12-3/TRBV12-4	TRBJ2-3	CASSLDMITDTQYF
TRBV20-1	TRBJ2-2	CSARDRYREGGELFF
TRBV10-3	TRBJ2-7	CAISESWVTDTEYEQYF
TRBV18	TRBJ1-3	CASSPRPGDGNTIYF
TRBV10-3	TRBJ2-5	CATLGTGETQYF
TRBV4-1	TRBJ1-2	CASSLSGNANYGYTF
TRBV6-2/TRBV6-3	TRBJ2-1	CASSYSETAREFF
TRBV28	TRBJ2-1	CASSFWSPPEQFF
TRBV6-1	TRBJ2-5	CASRNPGEAQYF
TRBV7-2	TRBJ1-2	CASSFGGWNGYTF
TRBV7-9	TRBJ2-7	CASSFPRGQGSYEQYF
TRBV20-1	TRBJ2-5	CSARDQGTGDETQYF
TRBV20-1	TRBJ2-7	CSAEKPRTASYEQYF
TRBV28	TRBJ2-3	CATSGQPDTQYF
TRBV4-1	TRBJ2-7	CASSKQLAGGPLAEQYF
TRBV15	TRBJ2-2	CATSRDRQGAGELFF
TRBV10-3	TRBJ1-1	CAISEAAVEAFF
TRBV10-3	TRBJ2-7	CAISEGRGYEQYF
TRBV29-1	TRBJ2-1	CSAGTGDLHNEQFF
TRBV7-3	TRBJ2-5	CASSVGPPSGYERETQYF
TRBV20-1	TRBJ2-3	CSARSSGGASTDTQYF
TRBV7-3	TRBJ2-6	CASSLNPGANVLTF
TRBV27	TRBJ2-1	CASGEPTSDEQFF
TRBV25-1	TRBJ2-7	CASSVKAHRESYEQYF
TRBV29-1	TRBJ1-1	CSVGSGDTEAFF
TRBV10-2	TRBJ2-7	CASSNGLAGFEQYF